Presented here are 3 T cell receptor beta chains from one specimen sequenced in a study of shared clonotypes between healthy human individuals. Only in-frame clones appear in the TCRdb table, and some are missing; sequencing was by immunoSEQ multiplex PCR. Of fewer than 400,000 clones in the sample, under 80% were seen once. Source material: memory CD4+ T cells sorted from blood. Subset given: CD45RA-negative fraction. These receptors were taken from a man under 40 in good health.

This chain links TRBV30 with TRBJ1-1; D uncertain. CDR1 and CDR2 (germline): GTSNPN, SVGIG (reference sequence). CDR3 length: 11 amino acids. V dropped 1 base and J dropped 3 bases, with 3 bases sitting between them. In DNA, the CDR3 is TGTGCCTGGAGTGGCTACACTGAAGCTTTCTTT. Encoded protein: CAWSGYTEAFF.

Only one count was recorded for this clone. V usage is TRBV5-1 and J usage is TRBJ2-1; TRBD1 might be the D (5 bases). The CDR3 loop spans 13 amino acids. Trimming took 4 bases from V and 8 from J, leaving 13 bases between them. Germline lookup yields CDR1 SGHRS and CDR2 YFSETQ. The CDR3 loop reads CASSQGTRDEQFF. In DNA form, the CDR3 reads TGCGCCAGCAGCCAGGGCACAAGGGATGAGCAGTTCTTC.

This clone was found a few times. V gene TRBV10-2 combines with J gene TRBJ2-7; TRBD1 agrees at 7 bases. The V and J ends lost 0 bases and 3 bases, in that order; junction bases with no gene match: 11. This CDR3 spans 17 amino acids. The germline gives CDR1 WSHSY, CDR2 SAAADI. The CDR3 region has the DNA TGCGCCAGCAGTGAGTCTGGTGGTTTCGCAGGGGGCTACGAGCAGTACTTC. Protein sequence: CASSESGGFAGGYEQYF.